Only one count was recorded for the clone carrying this T cell receptor beta chain. This entry is derived from a study of T cell changes during pregnancy in multiple sclerosis. The germline V gene has CDR1 SEHNR and CDR2 FQNEAQ (reference sequence). CDR3 length equals 15 residues. V was pared by 0 bases and J by 3 bases, with 5 bases of the junction left unmatched. Clones were read by immunoSEQ multiplex PCR, and TCRdb kept only the in-frame ones, dropping some. The table lists approximately 83,000 clones, roughly 93% of them singletons. V is TRBV7-9 and J is TRBJ2-7; TRBD1 matches 7 bases. Material: peripheral blood, obtained in the first trimester of pregnancy. The receptor was isolated from a female donor with multiple sclerosis, enrolled in a pregnancy study. The chain's CDR3 is CASSLASGQFYEQYF. In DNA form, the CDR3 reads TGTGCCAGCAGCTTAGCCTCGGGACAGTTCTACGAGCAGTACTTC.